The 27 T cell receptor beta chains below come from one sample, sequenced in a study of shared clonotypes between healthy human individuals. TCRdb keeps only in-frame clones here, not all; method: immunoSEQ multiplex PCR. Of about 2 million clones in the sample, roughly 94% are singletons; the top ten hold 0.13%. Material for sequencing was naive CD4+ T cells sorted from blood. Subset reported: CD45RA+ positively selected. Receptors were obtained from a man aged 18 to 30 in good health.

This sequence joins TRBV7-9 and TRBJ2-5; TRBD1 is a possible D gene (5 bases). Germline assignment: CDR1 SEHNR and CDR2 FQNEAQ (reference sequence). CDR3 size: 16 residues. Trimming stripped 4 bases from V and 4 bases from J, with 19 bases between. The CDR3 spells CASSSETVGSRETQYF. In DNA, the CDR3 is TGTGCCAGCAGCTCGGAGACAGTCGGTTCTCGAGAGACCCAGTACTTC.

About this clone: The junction does not match germline at one end; this may be a read error. The V gene is TRBV5-4, the J gene TRBJ1-1; TRBD1 is a possible D gene (5 bases). The germline V gene has CDR1 SGHNT and CDR2 YYREEE (reference sequence). The CDR3 extends over 12 amino acids. This CDR3 reads CASSLGDSVLNF. In nucleotides, the CDR3 is TGTGCCAGCAGCTTGGGTGACAGCGTTCTCAACTTT.

The chain recombines TRBV19 with TRBJ1-2, with D perhaps matching TRBD1 (6 bases). Germline assignment: CDR1 LNHDA and CDR2 SQIVND (reference sequence). Trimming left V 4 bases short and J 3 bases short, with 12 bases between. The CDR3 has 14 amino acids. This chain's CDR3 is CASSKAGAYYGYTF. The CDR3 nucleotides read TGTGCCAGTAGTAAGGCAGGGGCGTACTATGGCTACACCTTC.

CDR3 nucleotides: TGTGCCAGCTCATCCGGACTAGCGGGGGGTCCATATACGCAGTATTTT. It translates to CASSSGLAGGPYTQYF. The chain links TRBV18 to TRBJ2-3, with TRBD2 matching over 14 bases. Germline trimming cut 5 bases from V and 7 bases from J; bases unmatched to any gene: 8. The CDR3 totals 16 residues. Germline assignment: CDR1 KGHSH and CDR2 LQKENI.

This sequence joins TRBV6-6 and TRBJ1-6; D uncertain. CDR3 length: 12 amino acids. Germline CDR1 and CDR2: MNHNY and SVGAGI (reference sequence). V was shortened by 2 bases and J by 18 bases, with 14 bases between the two germline ends. The CDR3, as DNA: TGTGCCAGCAGTTACGTGACTTCGGAACCCCACTTT. Translating it yields CASSYVTSEPHF.

This chain links TRBV6-6 with TRBJ1-6, with D tentatively TRBD1 (5 bases). CDR1 MNHNY and CDR2 SVGAGI come from the germline V gene (reference sequence). There are 15 residues in the CDR3. Trimming shortened V by 7 bases and J by 8 bases, and 18 bases separated the two germline ends. The CDR3 protein is CASKKADTRDSPLHF. The CDR3 nucleotides read TGTGCCAGCAAGAAAGCCGATACCAGGGATTCACCCCTCCACTTT.

For this clone: This CDR3 is also generated by other DNA sequences in the sample. This chain links TRBV9 with TRBJ2-7, with 11 bases aligning to TRBD1. CDR3 length: 15 residues. Trimming at V came to 0 bases and at J to 2 bases, leaving 1 base not matched to a gene. Germline-derived CDR1 and CDR2 are SGDLS and YYNGEE. Written as DNA, the CDR3 is TGTGCCAGCAGCGTAGAGGGACAGGGGGCCTACGAGCAGTACTTC. It encodes CASSVEGQGAYEQYF.

This chain uses TRBV6-4 with TRBJ2-5; no definite D call. The CDR3 has 12 amino acids. CDR1 is MRHNA, CDR2 SNTAGT, per germline. Trimming took off 4 bases at V and 5 bases at J, with 8 bases between the two ends. The CDR3 is CASSALGETQYF. As DNA, the CDR3 is TGTGCCAGCAGTGCGCTAGGGGAGACCCAGTACTTC.

The gene calls are TRBV25-1 and TRBJ2-1, with D perhaps assigned TRBD1 or TRBD2 (5 bases each). Between the trimmed V and J ends, which lost 5 bases and 8 bases, there was a span of 22 bases. CDR3 size: 16 residues. CDR1 is MGHDK, CDR2 SYGVNS, per germline. As DNA, the CDR3 is TGTGCCAGCAGTCCCTATGGGGGACGGTGGCGCGATGAGCAGTTCTTC. It specifies CASSPYGGRWRDEQFF.

The chain combines TRBV28 with TRBJ2-5; 7 bases map to TRBD2. The CDR3 is made up of 12 amino acids. The trim removed 5 bases at V and 9 bases at J, leaving 6 bases unmatched. Germline assignment: CDR1 MDHEN and CDR2 SYDVKM. This chain's CDR3 is CASSTIAGAQYF. Here the CDR3 DNA reads TGTGCCAGCAGTACAATCGCGGGGGCCCAGTACTTC.

CDR3 region: CASSYSGPRTTDTQYF. For the CDR3, the DNA is TGTGCCAGCAGTTACTCCGGGCCCCGCACCACAGATACGCAGTATTTT. The chain joins TRBV6-6 to TRBJ2-3; no reliable D call. This CDR3 is built from 16 residues. V dropped 0 bases and J dropped 2 bases, with 12 bases sitting between them. Germline values: CDR1 MNHNY, CDR2 SVGAGI (reference sequence).

This clone appeared once. The chain couples TRBV18 to TRBJ2-7; D possibly corresponds to TRBD1 (5 bases). The CDR3 runs to 15 residues. The ends were cut back, 3 bases at V and 2 bases at J, with 14 bases in the middle. Germline-derived CDR1 and CDR2 are KGHSH and LQKENI. The CDR3 loop reads CASSPRAGLPYEQYF. For the CDR3, the DNA is TGTGCCAGCTCACCTCGGGCAGGGTTGCCCTACGAGCAGTACTTC.

V and J are TRBV5-1 and TRBJ1-4, with 8 bases matching TRBD1. After removal of 3 bases from V and 4 bases from J, the junction contained 5 bases not matched to a gene. Germline V CDR1 and CDR2: SGHRS, YFSETQ. This CDR3 contains 15 residues. CDR3 sequence reads: CASSWTGQDNEKLFF. The CDR3 DNA is TGCGCCAGCAGCTGGACGGGACAGGATAATGAAAAACTGTTTTTT.

DNA of the CDR3: TGTGCCAGCTCACCAACCGGGACAGGGCCATCCTACGAGCAGTACTTC. Its translation: CASSPTGTGPSYEQYF. The chain recombines TRBV18 with TRBJ2-7; 9 nucleotides agree with TRBD1. V shed 2 bases and J 1 base; nucleotides not matched to a gene: 6. Germline V gene lookup returns CDR1 KGHSH and CDR2 LQKENI. CDR3 length: 16 residues. Looking up the rest from reference TRBV18 and TRBJ2-7 gives the full variable domain: NAGVMQNPRHLVRRRGQEARLRCSPMKGHSHVYWYRQLPEEGLKFMVYLQKENIIDESGMPKERFSAEFPKEGPSILRIQQVVRGDSAAYFCASSPTGTGPSYEQYFGPGTRLTVT.

Of note for this clone: The junction does not match germline at one end; this may be a read error. The chain has TRBV7-7 and TRBJ2-1, with D tentatively TRBD1 or TRBD2 (6 bases each). Germline CDR1 is SSHAT and CDR2 is FNYEAQ (reference sequence). The CDR3 totals 15 residues. The DNA of the CDR3 is TGTGCTAGCACCTCAGGGGCGGGATTCTACAATGAGCAGTTCTTC. Translating it yields CASTSGAGFYNEQFF.

V is TRBV11-2 and J is TRBJ2-1, with D unclear. The germline V gene encodes CDR1 SGHAT and CDR2 FQNNGV. V was trimmed by 3 bases and J by 2 bases, leaving 14 bases between them. The CDR3 sequence is 16 residues long. The CDR3 region has the DNA TGTGCCAGCAGCTTGTTCTCTACCGGTGCCTACAATGAGCAGTTCTTC. This encodes CASSLFSTGAYNEQFF.

This clone was seen only once. V gene TRBV6-1 combines with J gene TRBJ2-7; no definite D call. Trimming took 7 bases from V and 3 from J, leaving 10 bases between them. The CDR3 loop spans 12 amino acids. Per germline, CDR1 MNHNS and CDR2 SASEGT. The CDR3 DNA follows: TGTGCCAGCATGCCGGAGAGCTACGAGCAGTACTTC. Protein: CASMPESYEQYF.

Regarding this clone: This same CDR3 is encoded by further DNA sequences in the sample. The gene calls are TRBV30 and TRBJ1-3; no definite D call. The CDR3 spans 11 residues. Germline lookup yields CDR1 GTSNPN and CDR2 SVGIG (reference sequence). Deletions cut 3 bases from V and 4 bases from J, with 4 bases between. CDR3 protein: CAWSRGNTIYF. The CDR3, as DNA: TGTGCCTGGAGCAGGGGAAACACCATATATTTT.

The rearrangement links TRBV6-4 to TRBJ2-3; D gene unclear. This CDR3 is 12 amino acids long. Germline CDR1 reads MRHNA; CDR2 reads SNTAGT. Trimming cost V 7 bases and J 0 bases, with 5 bases left between them. CDR3 DNA: TGTGCCAGCAAAGTCAGCACAGATACGCAGTATTTT. Protein sequence: CASKVSTDTQYF.

V is TRBV27 and J is TRBJ2-2; D ambiguous. Deletions cut 2 bases from V and 1 base from J, with 8 bases between. Germline values: CDR1 MNHEY, CDR2 SMNVEV (reference sequence). The CDR3 is 15 residues long. The CDR3 DNA reads TGTGCCAGCAGTTTAATCTCCCTGAACACCGGGGAGCTGTTTTTT. Amino acids: CASSLISLNTGELFF.

V gene TRBV28 combines with J gene TRBJ2-7, with TRBD1 matching 7 bases. This CDR3 contains 12 residues. The V and J ends lost 9 bases and 2 bases, in that order; junction bases with no gene match: 4. Germline V gene lookup returns CDR1 MDHEN and CDR2 SYDVKM. The CDR3 DNA follows: TGTGCCAGTACAGGGGTCCCCTACGAGCAGTACTTC. Its protein product is CASTGVPYEQYF.

About this clone itself: The sample has other DNA sequences that encode this CDR3 too. The chain recombines TRBV2 with TRBJ1-6, with TRBD1 matching over 7 bases. CDR1 and CDR2 (germline): SNHLY, FYNNEI. The V segment lost 4 bases and the J segment 1 base; nucleotides outside the gene matches: 1. This CDR3 contains 15 residues. CDR3 coding DNA: TGTGCCAGCAGTGTACAGGGGTCCTATAATTCACCCCTCCACTTT. Protein sequence: CASSVQGSYNSPLHF.

The CDR3 DNA reads TGTGCCAGCAGCGATGCAGACACTAGCTATAATTCACCCCTCCACTTT. Encoded protein: CASSDADTSYNSPLHF. The J gene is TRBJ1-6, the V gene TRBV11-2, with no clear D. This CDR3 has 16 amino acids. Trimming took 5 bases from V and 3 from J, leaving 14 bases between them. In germline, CDR1 is SGHAT, CDR2 FQNNGV.

V is TRBV2 and J is TRBJ2-7, with TRBD1 matching over 8 bases. CDR3 length: 13 residues. Germline V gives CDR1 SNHLY, CDR2 FYNNEI. The junction had 10 bases not matched to a gene; V was cut back by 4 bases and J by 11 bases. Here the CDR3 reads CASSGDRPAEEYF. The CDR3, as DNA: TGTGCCAGCAGTGGGGACAGGCCGGCGGAAGAGTACTTC.

The genes are TRBV7-9 and TRBJ2-5; TRBD2 agrees at 9 bases. The CDR3 consists of 16 residues. Germline CDR1 and CDR2: SEHNR and FQNEAQ (reference sequence). With V trimmed by 2 bases and J by 2 bases, 6 bases remained unmatched. As DNA, the CDR3 is TGTGCCAGCAGCTTATTGGCTAGCGGGGAACAAGAGACCCAGTACTTC. It yields the protein CASSLLASGEQETQYF.

V and J are TRBV25-1 and TRBJ2-5; 8 bases map to TRBD1. Trimming removed 6 bases from V and 4 bases from J; junction bases left unmatched: 7. From germline, CDR1 is MGHDK and CDR2 SYGVNS. The CDR3 length is 14 residues. The CDR3, as DNA: TGTGCCAGCAGAGACGACAGGGGAGGAGAGACCCAGTACTTC. Its translation: CASRDDRGGETQYF.

The V call is TRBV9, the J call TRBJ1-2, with TRBD1 matching over 10 bases. CDR1 SGDLS and CDR2 YYNGEE come from the germline V gene. Trimming removed 3 bases from V and 3 bases from J; junction bases left unmatched: 8. The CDR3 length is 16 residues. The CDR3 nucleotides read TGTGCCAGCAGCGCCCGGACAGGGGGAATCCACTATGGCTACACCTTC. It encodes CASSARTGGIHYGYTF.